This entry lists 26 T cell receptor beta chains sequenced from one sample in a study of shared clonotypes between healthy human individuals. Profiled with immunoSEQ multiplex PCR; TCRdb holds only in-frame clones, not every one. Of approximately 2,000,000 clones in the sample, roughly 95% were seen once. As defined, naive CD8 cells were CD45RO-negative and positively selected for CCR7, with terminally differentiated effector memory CD45RA+ cells excluded. Sequencing was carried out using naive CD8+ T cells from PBMCs. The receptors come from a man between 18 and 29 years old in good health. Some clones in this sample may be carry-over from other donors' samples.

The V gene is TRBV20-1, the J gene TRBJ2-1; D unclear. This CDR3 is built from 11 residues. V lost 0 bases, J lost 9 bases, and 6 bases lay in between. The V gene's germline CDR1 is DFQATT and CDR2 SNEGSKA (reference sequence). CDR3: CSARESGEQFF. The CDR3 DNA reads TGCAGTGCTAGAGAGTCTGGTGAGCAGTTCTTC.

This clone was observed a handful of times. The J gene is TRBJ1-2, the V gene TRBV14, with D perhaps matching TRBD1 (6 bases). Trimming removed 4 bases at V and 4 bases at J, with 13 bases between. Germline CDR1 and CDR2: SGHDN and FVKESK. The CDR3 extends over 14 amino acids. CDR3 coding DNA: TGTGCCAGCAGCCGAGGGACGGACAGCTATGGCTACACCTTC. The encoded protein is CASSRGTDSYGYTF.

The gene calls are TRBV27 and TRBJ2-7; 8 nucleotides line up with TRBD2. Germline lookup yields CDR1 MNHEY and CDR2 SMNVEV (reference sequence). CDR3 length equals 19 residues. J lost 2 bases, V lost 3 bases, and 18 bases had no gene match. CDR3: CASSFFLPGLGEPTYEQYF. The CDR3 DNA follows: TGTGCCAGCAGTTTTTTCTTGCCGGGACTAGGAGAACCAACCTACGAGCAGTACTTC.

This rearrangement joins TRBV6-4 to TRBJ2-1, with TRBD2 matching 7 bases. Germline V gene data show CDR1 as MRHNA and CDR2 as SNTAGT. The CDR3 extends over 13 amino acids. The junction had 2 bases not matched to a gene; V was cut back by 5 bases and J by 4 bases. The CDR3 here is CASSPGLYNEQFF. CDR3 sequence (DNA): TGTGCCAGCAGTCCGGGACTATACAATGAGCAGTTCTTC.

The chain is built from TRBV29-1 and TRBJ1-2; tentatively, D is TRBD1 (6 bases). Germline CDR1 SQVTM, CDR2 ANQGSEA. The CDR3 has 14 amino acids. Trimming stripped 6 bases from V and 4 bases from J, with 18 bases between. CDR3 in amino acids: CSVPTPGTTYGYTF. CDR3 nucleotide sequence: TGCAGCGTGCCTACCCCAGGGACAACCTATGGCTACACCTTC.

This chain joins TRBV27 and TRBJ2-4; 7 bases fit TRBD1. This CDR3 is built from 17 residues. V lost 5 bases, J lost 5 bases, and 15 bases stayed unmatched. The germline CDR1 and CDR2 sequences are MNHEY and SMNVEV (reference sequence). CDR3 coding DNA: TGTGCCAGCAGTCTCATAAAACCCGGGACAGTGGAAAACATTCAGTACTTC. Its protein is CASSLIKPGTVENIQYF.

The V call is TRBV7-9, the J call TRBJ2-3, with 10 bases that match TRBD1. V shed 3 bases and J 2 bases; nucleotides not matched to a gene: 5. The CDR3 is 16 residues long. Looked up from germline, CDR1 is SEHNR and CDR2 is FQNEAQ (reference sequence). The CDR3 coding sequence is TGTGCCAGCAGCTTGGGACAGGGGCAGATCACAGATACGCAGTATTTT. It yields the protein CASSLGQGQITDTQYF.

The chain uses TRBV10-3 and TRBJ1-1; D may be TRBD1 (6 bases). This CDR3 comprises 16 residues. CDR1 and CDR2 from the germline V gene are ENHRY and SYGVKD. The ends were cut back, 5 bases at V and 0 bases at J, with 16 bases in the middle. The CDR3 region is CAISKAYRDMNTEAFF. The CDR3 DNA reads TGTGCCATCAGTAAAGCCTACAGGGATATGAACACTGAAGCTTTCTTT.

The rearrangement links TRBV9 to TRBJ2-3; TRBD2 agrees at 10 bases. The V gene end was trimmed by 4 bases and the J gene end by 6 bases; junction bases not matched to a gene: 11. CDR1 and CDR2 (germline): SGDLS, YYNGEE. The CDR3 extends over 16 amino acids. The CDR3 protein is CASSPGTSVTGDTQYF. DNA of the CDR3: TGTGCCAGCAGCCCCGGGACTAGCGTTACCGGGGATACGCAGTATTTT. Drawing the rest from reference TRBV9 and TRBJ2-3, the complete variable domain is DSGVTQTPKHLITATGQRVTLRCSPRSGDLSVYWYQQSLDQGLQFLIQYYNGEERAKGNILERFSAQQFPDLHSELNLSSLELGDSALYFCASSPGTSVTGDTQYFGPGTRLTVL.

V usage is TRBV7-9 and J usage is TRBJ1-1, with 8 bases that match TRBD1. V shed 5 bases and J 3 bases; nucleotides not matched to a gene: 14. Germline V gene sequence: CDR1 SEHNR, CDR2 FQNEAQ (reference sequence). This CDR3 has 17 residues. The CDR3 loop reads CASSRTGSPVMDTEAFF. The DNA of the CDR3 is TGTGCCAGCAGCCGGACAGGGTCCCCCGTTATGGACACTGAAGCTTTCTTT.

This clone showed up just a few times. The rearrangement joins TRBV10-3 to TRBJ1-1; D uncertain. Deletions cut 0 bases from V and 0 bases from J, with 5 bases between. This CDR3 has 14 amino acids. The germline gives CDR1 ENHRY, CDR2 SYGVKD. The chain's CDR3 is CAISESAVNTEAFF. CDR3 nucleotide sequence: TGTGCCATCAGTGAGTCGGCCGTGAACACTGAAGCTTTCTTT.

The chain joins TRBV6-5 to TRBJ1-1, with a tentative D call TRBD1 (6 bases). V dropped 8 bases and J dropped 6 bases, with 22 bases sitting between them. Germline loops: CDR1 MNHEY, CDR2 SVGAGI. The CDR3 runs to 15 residues. The CDR3 nucleotides are TGTGCCAGCCGGTCGCGGATAAAGGGGGAGGCTGAAGCTTTCTTT. Translation gives CASRSRIKGEAEAFF.

V is TRBV19 and J is TRBJ2-7, with D possibly matching TRBD2 (6 bases). The CDR3 length is 16 residues. Germline V gene sequence: CDR1 LNHDA, CDR2 SQIVND (reference sequence). V was pared by 6 bases and J by 7 bases, with 25 bases between. CDR3 DNA sequence: TGTGCCAGTAGCTCCCGATCGGAGGGCCTCCCTCGGGAGCAGTACTTC. It specifies CASSSRSEGLPREQYF.

This clone has just one count. This rearrangement joins TRBV4-3 to TRBJ2-1; D is perhaps TRBD2 (5 bases). Looked up from germline, CDR1 is LGHNA and CDR2 is YSLEER. The V end lost 4 bases, the J end lost 6 bases, and 13 bases lay between the germline ends. CDR3 length: 14 residues. Written as DNA, the CDR3 is TGCGCCAGCAGCCGTGGGAGAGTCCCCAATGAGCAGTTCTTC. Protein sequence: CASSRGRVPNEQFF.

This clone is a singleton in its sample. This chain joins TRBV19 and TRBJ2-3, with D perhaps matching TRBD2 (5 bases). V was cut by 5 bases and J by 4 bases, with 16 bases left in between. The CDR3 runs 15 residues. Germline V lookup: CDR1 LNHDA, CDR2 SQIVND (reference sequence). The CDR3 loop reads CASSVLREIADTQYF. CDR3 DNA sequence: TGTGCCAGTAGTGTTTTGAGGGAGATCGCAGATACGCAGTATTTT. The whole variable domain, filled in from reference TRBV19 and TRBJ2-3, reads DGGITQSPKYLFRKEGQNVTLSCEQNLNHDAMYWYRQDPGQGLRLIYYSQIVNDFQKGDIAEGYSVSREKKESFPLTVTSAQKNPTAFYLCASSVLREIADTQYFGPGTRLTVL.

The V and J genes are TRBV7-8 and TRBJ2-1; D unresolved. Trimming took off 1 base at V and 8 bases at J, with 12 bases between the two ends. The V gene's germline CDR1 is SGHVS and CDR2 FQNEAQ. This CDR3 has 14 residues. Here the CDR3 DNA reads TGTGCCAGCAGCTTAGACGGGCGGCCGGATGAGCAGTTCTTC. Translating gives CASSLDGRPDEQFF. The variable domain in full, completed from reference TRBV7-8 and TRBJ2-1, reads GAGVSQSPRYKVAKRGQDVALRCDPISGHVSLFWYQQALGQGPEFLTYFQNEAQLDKSGLPSDRFFAERPEGSVSTLKIQRTQQEDSAVYLCASSLDGRPDEQFFGPGTRLTVL.

This sequence joins TRBV27 and TRBJ2-3; 7 bases are a match to TRBD2. CDR1 is MNHEY and CDR2 is SMNVEV in the germline V gene (reference sequence). The V segment lost 5 bases and the J segment 0 bases; nucleotides outside the gene matches: 20. This CDR3 region has 20 residues. The CDR3 region has the DNA TGTGCCAGCAGTCCTTCCCTGGGCGGGAGTGGGGTCTCTAGCACAGATACGCAGTATTTT. This encodes CASSPSLGGSGVSSTDTQYF.

This clone came up once. The chain employs TRBV7-8 and TRBJ2-7, with 10 nucleotides matching TRBD2. Trimming took 5 bases from V and 3 from J; bases not matched to a gene: 4. Germline V gene sequence: CDR1 SGHVS, CDR2 FQNEAQ. There are 14 residues in the CDR3. The CDR3 here is CASSAASGSYEQYF. In DNA, the CDR3 is TGTGCCAGCAGCGCCGCTAGCGGGAGCTACGAGCAGTACTTC.

This rearrangement joins TRBV27 to TRBJ2-2; 9 bases fit TRBD2. The CDR3 totals 17 residues. Germline CDR1 reads MNHEY; CDR2 reads SMNVEV (reference sequence). J gave up 3 bases and V 2 bases, and 7 bases lay outside the gene matches. The DNA of the CDR3 is TGTGCCAGCAGTTTAGAGGTAGCGGGAGTACACACCGGGGAGCTGTTTTTT. Translated, it gives CASSLEVAGVHTGELFF.

J is TRBJ1-1 and V is TRBV5-6; D is ambiguous. Germline CDR1 is SGHDT and CDR2 is YYEEEE. The CDR3 is 17 residues long. With 4 bases removed from V and 0 bases from J, the gap between germline ends came to 19 bases. The CDR3 loop reads CASSPRTSGRLNTEAFF. The CDR3, as DNA: TGTGCCAGCAGCCCTCGGACCTCCGGGAGACTGAACACTGAAGCTTTCTTT.

The rearrangement uses TRBV9 and TRBJ2-5; D ambiguous. CDR3 length equals 14 residues. Deletions cut 2 bases from V and 5 bases from J, with 13 bases between. Germline values: CDR1 SGDLS, CDR2 YYNGEE. The CDR3 sequence is CASSVSPLPETQYF. DNA of the CDR3: TGTGCCAGCAGCGTTTCGCCATTACCCGAGACCCAGTACTTC.

Note on this clone: Other nucleotide sequences in the sample specify the same CDR3. The rearrangement links TRBV9 to TRBJ2-2; D is unresolved. CDR3 size: 13 residues. CDR1 and CDR2 from the germline V gene are SGDLS and YYNGEE. Trimming left V 4 bases short and J 0 bases short, with 4 bases between. CDR3 nucleotide sequence: TGTGCCAGCAGCCCCACGAACACCGGGGAGCTGTTTTTT. This encodes CASSPTNTGELFF.

V gene TRBV6-5 combines with J gene TRBJ2-7; perhaps TRBD1 as D (5 bases). In germline, CDR1 is MNHEY, CDR2 SVGAGI. Between the trimmed V and J ends, which lost 2 bases and 3 bases, there was a span of 11 bases. CDR3 size: 14 residues. As DNA, the CDR3 is TGTGCCAGCAGTTACCAGGGATATCTCTACGAGCAGTACTTC. It translates to CASSYQGYLYEQYF.

A word on this clone: The sample contains more than one DNA sequence encoding this CDR3. The CDR3 is CASSPTGYEQYF. CDR3 in DNA: TGTGCCAGCTCACCTACAGGCTACGAGCAGTACTTC. V is TRBV18 and J is TRBJ2-7, with D possibly being TRBD1 (5 bases). Germline loops: CDR1 KGHSH, CDR2 LQKENI. There are 12 residues in the CDR3. Trimming pared 3 bases from V and 3 bases from J, leaving 6 bases between.

V and J are TRBV10-3 and TRBJ1-1; D is perhaps TRBD1 (5 bases). Germline V gene sequence: CDR1 ENHRY, CDR2 SYGVKD. CDR3 length: 14 amino acids. V lost 10 bases to trimming and J lost 7 bases, with 22 bases between them. CDR3 DNA sequence: TGTGCCACCTCGGGGGGGGGTGTTTACGGTGAAGCTTTCTTT. This translates into CATSGGGVYGEAFF.

The rearrangement joins TRBV18 to TRBJ2-1, with 13 positions matching TRBD2. V lost 6 bases, J lost 10 bases, and 6 bases stayed unmatched. CDR3 length equals 14 residues. CDR1 and CDR2 from the germline V gene are KGHSH and LQKENI. The CDR3 reads CASSTGLAGYEQFF. CDR3 in DNA: TGTGCCAGCTCTACGGGACTAGCGGGATACGAGCAGTTCTTC.